This paragraph covers one T cell receptor (beta chain) sequence. This record comes from a study of blood T cell repertoires in COVID-19. Study as a whole: Collection of acute and convalescent COVID-19 samples took place in the United States, Italy and Spain. Sources were T cells, B-cell-depleted T cells, or PBMCs; the material itself was cDNA or gDNA.

As processed by the authors: Scientists estimated how many nucleated cells there were by amplifying reference gene primers. The assay was immunoSEQ multiplex PCR, and TCRdb's table has in-frame clones only and misses some. The DNA was the basis for D and trimming; V, J and clone size are from that table. The repertoire holds 110,000 to 150,000 clones, with roughly 90% as singletons. Looked up from germline, CDR1 is KGHDR and CDR2 is SFDVKD. The CDR3 consists of 14 residues. V was clipped by 5 bases and J by 4 bases, with 12 bases between them. Sequenced input: peripheral blood. V and J are TRBV24-1 and TRBJ2-3; tentatively, D is TRBD2 (5 bases). The clonotype was recovered from a man aged 50 to 59 with active or convalescent COVID-19. This CDR3 reads CATSGGFGPDTQYF. The CDR3 DNA reads TGTGCCACCAGTGGCGGGTTTGGGCCAGATACGCAGTATTTT.